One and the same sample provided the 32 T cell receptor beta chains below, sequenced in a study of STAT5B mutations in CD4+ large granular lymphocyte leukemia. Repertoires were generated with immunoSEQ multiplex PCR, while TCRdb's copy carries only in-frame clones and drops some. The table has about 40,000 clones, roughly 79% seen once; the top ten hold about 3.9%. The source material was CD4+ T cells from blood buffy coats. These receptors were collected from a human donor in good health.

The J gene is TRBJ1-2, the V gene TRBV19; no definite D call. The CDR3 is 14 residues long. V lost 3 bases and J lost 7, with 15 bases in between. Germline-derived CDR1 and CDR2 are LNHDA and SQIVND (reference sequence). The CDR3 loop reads CASSIKGGRLGYTF. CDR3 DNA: TGTGCCAGTAGTATTAAAGGCGGCAGACTTGGCTACACCTTC.

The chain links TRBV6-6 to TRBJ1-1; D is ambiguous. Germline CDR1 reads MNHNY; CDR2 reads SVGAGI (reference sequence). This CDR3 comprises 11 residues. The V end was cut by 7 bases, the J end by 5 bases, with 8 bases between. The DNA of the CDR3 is TGTGCCAGCAATAGGGAAACTGAAGCTTTCTTT. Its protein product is CASNRETEAFF.

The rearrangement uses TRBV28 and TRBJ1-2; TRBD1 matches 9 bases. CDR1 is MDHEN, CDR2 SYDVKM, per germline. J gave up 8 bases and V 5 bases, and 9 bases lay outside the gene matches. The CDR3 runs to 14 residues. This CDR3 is CASSPPGQGEGYTF. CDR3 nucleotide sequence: TGTGCCAGCAGTCCCCCGGGACAGGGAGAAGGCTACACCTTC.

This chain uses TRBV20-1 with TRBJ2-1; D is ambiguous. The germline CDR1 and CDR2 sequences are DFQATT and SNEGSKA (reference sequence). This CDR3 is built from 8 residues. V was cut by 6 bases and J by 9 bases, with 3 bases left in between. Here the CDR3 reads CSAGEQFF. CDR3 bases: TGCAGTGCGGGTGAGCAGTTCTTC.

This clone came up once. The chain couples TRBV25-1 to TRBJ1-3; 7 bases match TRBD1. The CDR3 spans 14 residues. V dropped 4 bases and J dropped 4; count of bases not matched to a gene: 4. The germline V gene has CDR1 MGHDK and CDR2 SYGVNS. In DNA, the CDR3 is TGTGCCAGCAGTGTGACAGGGTTAGGAAACACCATATATTTT. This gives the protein CASSVTGLGNTIYF.

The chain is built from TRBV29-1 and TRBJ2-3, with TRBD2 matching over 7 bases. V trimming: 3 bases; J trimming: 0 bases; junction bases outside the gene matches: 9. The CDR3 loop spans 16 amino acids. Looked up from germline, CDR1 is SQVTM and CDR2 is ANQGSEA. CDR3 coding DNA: TGCAGCGTTGAGGGGTATGGGGGGGGAAGCACAGATACGCAGTATTTT. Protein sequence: CSVEGYGGGSTDTQYF.

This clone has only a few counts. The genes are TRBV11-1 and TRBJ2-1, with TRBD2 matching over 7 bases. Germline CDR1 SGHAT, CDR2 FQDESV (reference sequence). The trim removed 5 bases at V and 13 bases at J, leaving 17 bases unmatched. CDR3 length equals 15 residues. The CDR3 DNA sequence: TGTGCCAGCAGCGCCTCTGCCACTAGCGCCCCGGGTCAGTTCTTC. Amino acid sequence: CASSASATSAPGQFF.

CDR3 sequence (DNA): TGTGCCAGCAGCCCGGGGTTCCGGGACAGGGGCGCCCACACTGAAGCTTTCTTT. As protein: CASSPGFRDRGAHTEAFF. The gene calls are TRBV5-4 and TRBJ1-1; 10 nucleotides line up with TRBD1. Germline-derived CDR1 and CDR2 are SGHNT and YYREEE (reference sequence). The trim removed 4 bases at V and 3 bases at J, leaving 15 bases unmatched. The CDR3 length is 18 residues.

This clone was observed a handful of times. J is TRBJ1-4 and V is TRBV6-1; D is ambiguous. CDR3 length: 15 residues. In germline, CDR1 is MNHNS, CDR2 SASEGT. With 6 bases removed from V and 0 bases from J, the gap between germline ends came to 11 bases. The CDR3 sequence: CASSASVTTNEKLFF. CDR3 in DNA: TGTGCCAGCAGCGCCTCAGTCACAACTAATGAAAAACTGTTTTTT.

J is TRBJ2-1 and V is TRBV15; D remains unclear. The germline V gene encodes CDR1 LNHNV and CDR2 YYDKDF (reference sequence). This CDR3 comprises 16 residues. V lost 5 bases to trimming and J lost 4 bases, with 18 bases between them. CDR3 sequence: CATSPPGGSGYNEQFF. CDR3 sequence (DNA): TGTGCCACCAGCCCCCCGGGCGGTTCCGGATACAATGAGCAGTTCTTC.

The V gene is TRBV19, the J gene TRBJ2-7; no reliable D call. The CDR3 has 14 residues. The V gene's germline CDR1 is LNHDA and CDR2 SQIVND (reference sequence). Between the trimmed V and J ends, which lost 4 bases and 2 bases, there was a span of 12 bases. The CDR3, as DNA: TGTGCCAGTAGTACTAACGGGCCCACCTACGAGCAGTACTTC. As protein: CASSTNGPTYEQYF.

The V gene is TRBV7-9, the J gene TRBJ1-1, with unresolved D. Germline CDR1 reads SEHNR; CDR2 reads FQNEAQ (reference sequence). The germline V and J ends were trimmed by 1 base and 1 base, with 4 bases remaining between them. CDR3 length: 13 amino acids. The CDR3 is CASSLEANTEAFF. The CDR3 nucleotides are TGTGCCAGCAGCTTAGAGGCGAACACTGAAGCTTTCTTT.

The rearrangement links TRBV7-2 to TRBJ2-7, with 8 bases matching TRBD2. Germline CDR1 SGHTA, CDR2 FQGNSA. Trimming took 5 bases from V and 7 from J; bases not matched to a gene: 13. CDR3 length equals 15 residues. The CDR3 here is CASSIRTSKILEQYF. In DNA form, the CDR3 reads TGTGCCAGCAGCATCCGGACTAGCAAGATCCTGGAGCAGTACTTC.

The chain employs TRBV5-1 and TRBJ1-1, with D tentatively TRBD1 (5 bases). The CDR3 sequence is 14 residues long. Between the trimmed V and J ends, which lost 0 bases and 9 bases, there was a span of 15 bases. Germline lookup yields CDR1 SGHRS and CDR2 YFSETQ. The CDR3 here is CASSLGQTGVQAFF. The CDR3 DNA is TGCGCCAGCAGCTTGGGACAGACCGGGGTCCAAGCTTTCTTT.

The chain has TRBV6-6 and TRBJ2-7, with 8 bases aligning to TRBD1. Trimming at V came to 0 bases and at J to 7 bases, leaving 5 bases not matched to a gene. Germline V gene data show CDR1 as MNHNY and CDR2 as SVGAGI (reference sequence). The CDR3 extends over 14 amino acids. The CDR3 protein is CASSYSDRAGEQYF. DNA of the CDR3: TGTGCCAGCAGTTACTCGGACAGGGCAGGGGAGCAGTACTTC.

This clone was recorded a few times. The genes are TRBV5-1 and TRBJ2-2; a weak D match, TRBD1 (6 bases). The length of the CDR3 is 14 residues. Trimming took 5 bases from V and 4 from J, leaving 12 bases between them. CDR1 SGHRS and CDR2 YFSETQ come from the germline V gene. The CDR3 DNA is TGCGCCAGCAGGGAACGGACAGCCACCGGGGAGCTGTTTTTT. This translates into CASRERTATGELFF.

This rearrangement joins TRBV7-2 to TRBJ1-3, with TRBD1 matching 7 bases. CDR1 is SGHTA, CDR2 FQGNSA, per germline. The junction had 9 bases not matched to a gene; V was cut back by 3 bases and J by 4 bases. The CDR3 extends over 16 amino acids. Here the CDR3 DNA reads TGTGCCAGCAGCTTCCCGGGAACAGGGGAGGGAAACACCATATATTTT. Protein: CASSFPGTGEGNTIYF.

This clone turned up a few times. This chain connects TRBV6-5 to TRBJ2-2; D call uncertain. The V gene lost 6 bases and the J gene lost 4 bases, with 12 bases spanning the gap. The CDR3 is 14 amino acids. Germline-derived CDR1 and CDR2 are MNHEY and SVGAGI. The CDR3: CASSPDEATGELFF. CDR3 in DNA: TGTGCCAGCAGCCCCGACGAGGCCACCGGGGAGCTGTTTTTT.

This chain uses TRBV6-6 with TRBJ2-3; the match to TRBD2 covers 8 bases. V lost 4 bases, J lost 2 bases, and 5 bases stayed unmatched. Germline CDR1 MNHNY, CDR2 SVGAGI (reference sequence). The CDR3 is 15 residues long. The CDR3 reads CASSSSGSPTDTQYF. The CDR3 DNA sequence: TGTGCCAGCAGTTCCAGCGGGAGTCCCACAGATACGCAGTATTTT.

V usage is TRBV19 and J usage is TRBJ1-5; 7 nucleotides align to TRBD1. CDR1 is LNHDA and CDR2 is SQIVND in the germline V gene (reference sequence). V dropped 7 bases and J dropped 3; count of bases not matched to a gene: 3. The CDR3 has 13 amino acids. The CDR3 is CASTGQVNQPQHF. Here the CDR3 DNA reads TGTGCCAGTACTGGACAGGTCAATCAGCCCCAGCATTTT.

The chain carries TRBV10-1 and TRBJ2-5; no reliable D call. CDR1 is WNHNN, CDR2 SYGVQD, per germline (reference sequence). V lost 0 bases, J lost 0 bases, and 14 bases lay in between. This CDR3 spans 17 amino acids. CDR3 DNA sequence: TGCGCCAGCAGTGAGTCGGAAAAGACCCTCAACCAAGAGACCCAGTACTTC. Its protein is CASSESEKTLNQETQYF.

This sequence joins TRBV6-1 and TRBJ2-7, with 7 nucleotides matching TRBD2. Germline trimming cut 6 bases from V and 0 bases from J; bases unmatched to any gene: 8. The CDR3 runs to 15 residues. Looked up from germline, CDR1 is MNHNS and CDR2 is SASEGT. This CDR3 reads CASRGGVGNSYEQYF. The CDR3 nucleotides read TGTGCCAGCAGGGGGGGGGTTGGAAACTCCTACGAGCAGTACTTC.

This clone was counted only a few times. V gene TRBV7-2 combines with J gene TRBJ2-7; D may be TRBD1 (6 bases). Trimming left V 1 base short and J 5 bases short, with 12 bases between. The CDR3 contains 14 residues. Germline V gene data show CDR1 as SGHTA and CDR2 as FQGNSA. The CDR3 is CASSLDAGANEQYF. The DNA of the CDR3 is TGTGCCAGCAGCTTAGACGCAGGGGCCAACGAGCAGTACTTC. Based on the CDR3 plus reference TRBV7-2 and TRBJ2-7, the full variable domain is GAGVSQSPSNKVTEKGKDVELRCDPISGHTALYWYRQSLGQGLEFLIYFQGNSAPDKSGLPSDRFSAERTGGSVSTLTIQRTQQEDSAVYLCASSLDAGANEQYFGPGTRLTVT.

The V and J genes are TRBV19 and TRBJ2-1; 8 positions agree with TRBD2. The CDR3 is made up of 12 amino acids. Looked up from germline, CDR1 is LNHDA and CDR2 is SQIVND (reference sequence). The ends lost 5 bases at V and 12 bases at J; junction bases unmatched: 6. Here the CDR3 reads CASSGLADGQFF. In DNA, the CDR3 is TGTGCCAGTAGTGGACTAGCTGATGGGCAGTTCTTC.

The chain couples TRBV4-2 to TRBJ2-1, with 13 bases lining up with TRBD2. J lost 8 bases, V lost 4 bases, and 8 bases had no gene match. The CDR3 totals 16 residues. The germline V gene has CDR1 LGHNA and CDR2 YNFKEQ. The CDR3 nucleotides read TGTGCCAGCAGCCCTAGGACTAGCGGGAGCGTGGATGAGCAGTTCTTC. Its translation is CASSPRTSGSVDEQFF.

The CDR3 spells CASRKGQGGAETQYF. DNA for the CDR3: TGTGCCAGCAGAAAAGGACAGGGAGGGGCAGAGACCCAGTACTTC. The V and J genes are TRBV2 and TRBJ2-5; TRBD1 is a possible D gene (8 bases). Germline CDR1 reads SNHLY; CDR2 reads FYNNEI. V was trimmed by 6 bases and J by 4 bases, leaving 18 bases between them. The CDR3 sequence is 15 residues long.

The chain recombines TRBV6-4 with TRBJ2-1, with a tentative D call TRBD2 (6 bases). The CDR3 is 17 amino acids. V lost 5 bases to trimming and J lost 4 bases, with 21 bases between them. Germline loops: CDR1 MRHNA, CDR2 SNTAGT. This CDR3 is CASSPRVGSGLYNEQFF. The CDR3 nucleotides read TGTGCCAGCAGTCCCAGGGTTGGTAGCGGATTATACAATGAGCAGTTCTTC.

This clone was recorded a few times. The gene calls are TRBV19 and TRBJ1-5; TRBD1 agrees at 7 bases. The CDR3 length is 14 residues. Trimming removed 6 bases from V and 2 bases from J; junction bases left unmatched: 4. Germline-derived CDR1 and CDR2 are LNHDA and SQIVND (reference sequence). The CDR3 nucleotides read TGTGCCAGTAGCCCGGACAGGCGCAATCAGCCCCAGCATTTT. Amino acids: CASSPDRRNQPQHF.

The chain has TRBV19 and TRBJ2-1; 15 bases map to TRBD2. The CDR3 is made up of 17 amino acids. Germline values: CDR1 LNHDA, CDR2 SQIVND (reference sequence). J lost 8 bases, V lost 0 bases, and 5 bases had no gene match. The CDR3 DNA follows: TGTGCCAGTAGTATAGAGGGACTAGCGGGAGGACGACATGAGCAGTTCTTC. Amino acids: CASSIEGLAGGRHEQFF.

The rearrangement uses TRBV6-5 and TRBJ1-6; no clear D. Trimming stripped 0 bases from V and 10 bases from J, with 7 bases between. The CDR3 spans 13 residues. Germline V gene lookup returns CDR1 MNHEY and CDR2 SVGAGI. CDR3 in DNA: TGTGCCAGCAGTTACTCGGGAAAATCACCCCTCCACTTT. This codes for CASSYSGKSPLHF.

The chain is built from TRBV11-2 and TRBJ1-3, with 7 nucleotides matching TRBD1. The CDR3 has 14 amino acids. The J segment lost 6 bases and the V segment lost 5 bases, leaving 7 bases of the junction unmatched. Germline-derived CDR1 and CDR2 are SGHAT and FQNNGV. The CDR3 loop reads CASSTDRVANTIYF. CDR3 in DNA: TGTGCCAGCAGCACCGACAGGGTTGCAAACACCATATATTTT.

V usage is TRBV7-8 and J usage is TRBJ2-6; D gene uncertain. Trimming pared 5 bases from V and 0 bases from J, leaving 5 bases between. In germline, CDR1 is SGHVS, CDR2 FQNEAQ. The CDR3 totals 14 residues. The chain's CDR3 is CASSPTSGANVLTF. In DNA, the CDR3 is TGTGCCAGCAGCCCTACCTCTGGGGCCAACGTCCTGACTTTC.